This T cell receptor beta chain is from a study of T cells in Graves' hyperthyroidism and ophthalmopathy. Participants, patients aged 18 to 65, had newly diagnosed hyperthyroidism with a duration under 2 months. From roughly 9.2 ml of fresh peripheral blood, PBMCs were isolated. There are 14 residues in the CDR3. Germline V CDR1 and CDR2: KGHSH, LQKENI. J lost 8 bases, V lost 5 bases, and 11 bases had no gene match. The CDR3 regions of TCR beta were amplified from RNA transcripts. TCR CDR3 underwent first-round RT-PCR with the HTBI primer set. From the multiplex PCR reads, TCRdb called clonotypes with MiXCR, one entry per CDR3 protein. The table lists a few hundred thousand distinct CDR3 sequences, roughly 14% of them singletons, with 6.5% to 8% in the top ten. This clonotype came up many times.

The chain combines TRBV18 with TRBJ1-2, with 7 nucleotides matching TRBD1. This TCR was sampled from a woman in her thirties with Graves' hyperthyroidism. The sequenced sample was blood. The CDR3 sequence is CASSKGQPGAGYTF. CDR3 nucleotides: TGTGCCAGCTCAAAGGGACAGCCGGGGGCCGGCTACACCTTC.